Listed below are T cell receptor beta chains from one sample, sequenced in a study of blood T cell repertoires in COVID-19. Data came from immunoSEQ multiplex PCR; TCRdb stores just in-frame clones and leaves some out. The repertoire holds about 300,000 clones, around 84% seen once, with roughly 1.3% in the top ten. The material sequenced was peripheral blood. The receptors shown here come from a man between 70 and 80 years old with acute or convalescent COVID-19. CDR3s include the opening cysteine and the closing phenylalanine or tryptophan. The D gene is left open where the match is weak. Clone size is stated in some rows and not others, as once, few, many or a class when expanded.

clone_size: .
d_call: TRBD2
v_call: TRBV3-1/TRBV3-2
j_call: TRBJ2-7
cdr3_nt: TGTGCCAGCAGCCGAGCTAGCGGCTCCTACGAGCAGTACTTC
cdr3_aa: CASSRASGSYEQYF

clone_size: .
d_call: TRBD1
v_call: TRBV19
j_call: TRBJ2-1
cdr3_nt: TGTGCCAGCACGAACAGGGGAAGGAACAATGAGCAGTTCTTC
cdr3_aa: CASTNRGRNNEQFF

clone_size: .
d_call: TRBD1
v_call: TRBV9
j_call: TRBJ1-2
cdr3_nt: TGTGCCAGCAGTGAACAGGGGAACTATGGCTACACCTTC
cdr3_aa: CASSEQGNYGYTF

clone_size: once
d_call: .
v_call: TRBV5-1
j_call: TRBJ1-6
cdr3_nt: TGCGCCAGCAGCTTGGATCGGGGAGGTAATTCACCCCTCCACTTT
cdr3_aa: CASSLDRGGNSPLHF

clone_size: .
d_call: TRBD1
v_call: TRBV20-1
j_call: TRBJ2-5
cdr3_nt: TGCAGTGCTAGTCGGACAGGGGACCATGAGACCCAGTACTTC
cdr3_aa: CSASRTGDHETQYF

clone_size: .
d_call: .
v_call: TRBV7-8
j_call: TRBJ2-7
cdr3_nt: TGTGCCAGCAACCGTAGAGACAGCTACGAGCAGTACTTC
cdr3_aa: CASNRRDSYEQYF

clone_size: few
d_call: .
v_call: TRBV6-6
j_call: TRBJ1-5
cdr3_nt: TGTGCCACCGCAGGGAGCAATCAGCCCCAGCATTTT
cdr3_aa: CATAGSNQPQHF

clone_size: .
d_call: TRBD1
v_call: TRBV19
j_call: TRBJ1-2
cdr3_nt: TGTGCCAGTAGTGAACAGGGGCACTATGGCTACACCTTC
cdr3_aa: CASSEQGHYGYTF

clone_size: .
d_call: .
v_call: TRBV5-1
j_call: TRBJ1-3
cdr3_nt: TGCGCCAGCAGCCTGGACGTGCCGAGCTCTGGAAACACCATATATTTT
cdr3_aa: CASSLDVPSSGNTIYF

clone_size: once
d_call: .
v_call: TRBV6-5
j_call: TRBJ1-4
cdr3_nt: TGTGCCAGCAACGACAGCAATGAAAAACTGTTTTTT
cdr3_aa: CASNDSNEKLFF

clone_size: .
d_call: .
v_call: TRBV3-1/TRBV3-2
j_call: TRBJ2-1
cdr3_nt: TGTGCCAGAAGACCCCCGTCTACTAGCCCATATGAGCAGTTCTTC
cdr3_aa: CARRPPSTSPYEQFF

clone_size: .
d_call: .
v_call: TRBV10-3
j_call: TRBJ1-2
cdr3_nt: TGTGCCATCAGTGAGTCGCGGGGGACTGGCTATGGCTACACCTTC
cdr3_aa: CAISESRGTGYGYTF

clone_size: .
d_call: .
v_call: TRBV4-2
j_call: TRBJ1-5
cdr3_nt: TGTGCCAGCAGCCAAGATGGGACAAAGAGCAATCAGCCCCAGCATTTT
cdr3_aa: CASSQDGTKSNQPQHF

clone_size: .
d_call: TRBD1
v_call: TRBV28
j_call: TRBJ1-5
cdr3_nt: TGTGCCAGCTGCCGGGACAGGGGTTTGGGTCAGCCCCAGCATTTT
cdr3_aa: CASCRDRGLGQPQHF

clone_size: .
d_call: .
v_call: TRBV6-1
j_call: TRBJ1-2
cdr3_nt: TGTGCCAGCAGTGAAGTACAACAGAGCTATGGCTACACCTTC
cdr3_aa: CASSEVQQSYGYTF

clone_size: .
d_call: TRBD2
v_call: TRBV6-5
j_call: TRBJ2-1
cdr3_nt: TGTGCCACCACGGATAGCGGGAGGGCCGGCAATGAGCAGTTCTTC
cdr3_aa: CATTDSGRAGNEQFF

clone_size: .
d_call: .
v_call: TRBV5-4
j_call: TRBJ1-1
cdr3_nt: TGTGCCAGCAGCCCGGGGGGGCAGCAGGAAGCTTTCTTT
cdr3_aa: CASSPGGQQEAFF

clone_size: .
d_call: .
v_call: TRBV19
j_call: TRBJ1-2
cdr3_nt: TGTGCCAGTAGTATAGCACAGCCTAACTATGGCTACACCTTC
cdr3_aa: CASSIAQPNYGYTF

clone_size: .
d_call: TRBD2
v_call: TRBV15
j_call: TRBJ2-1
cdr3_nt: TGTGCCACCAGTCGACTAGCGGGATTGGATGAGCAGTTCTTC
cdr3_aa: CATSRLAGLDEQFF

clone_size: .
d_call: .
v_call: TRBV10-3
j_call: TRBJ2-7
cdr3_nt: TGTGCCATCAGTGTTCAGGGGGGACCCTACGAGCAGTACTTC
cdr3_aa: CAISVQGGPYEQYF

clone_size: .
d_call: TRBD2
v_call: TRBV4-3
j_call: TRBJ2-1
cdr3_nt: TGCGCCAGCAGCCGACAGACTAGCGGGGTAGTTGGGGAGCAGTTCTTC
cdr3_aa: CASSRQTSGVVGEQFF

clone_size: .
d_call: TRBD1
v_call: TRBV4-3
j_call: TRBJ2-1
cdr3_nt: TGCGCCAGCAGCCCTGACGGGACAGGCGCTTACAATGAGCAGTTCTTC
cdr3_aa: CASSPDGTGAYNEQFF

clone_size: few
d_call: TRBD1
v_call: TRBV18
j_call: TRBJ1-1
cdr3_nt: TGTGCCAGCTGCATCGAACAGGGGGGCACTGAAGCTTTCTTT
cdr3_aa: CASCIEQGGTEAFF

clone_size: .
d_call: TRBD1
v_call: TRBV5-1
j_call: TRBJ2-1
cdr3_nt: TGCGCCAGCAGCTCCGGACAGGACTCCTACAATGAGCAGTTCTTC
cdr3_aa: CASSSGQDSYNEQFF

clone_size: .
d_call: .
v_call: TRBV2
j_call: TRBJ1-5
cdr3_nt: TGTGCCAGCAGTGAAGGCAGGGTTGGAAATCAGCCCCAGCATTTT
cdr3_aa: CASSEGRVGNQPQHF

clone_size: .
d_call: .
v_call: TRBV7-2
j_call: TRBJ1-5
cdr3_nt: TGTGCCAGCAGCTTAGTCCAGGGAGGGCATCAGCCCCAGCATTTT
cdr3_aa: CASSLVQGGHQPQHF

clone_size: .
d_call: TRBD2
v_call: TRBV7-8
j_call: TRBJ2-7
cdr3_nt: TGTGCCAGCAGCTTGGGGGGGGACTCCTACGAGCAGTACTTC
cdr3_aa: CASSLGGDSYEQYF

clone_size: .
d_call: .
v_call: TRBV5-5
j_call: TRBJ1-5
cdr3_nt: TGTGCCAGCAGTGAGGGGGGGCCTAGCAATCAGCCCCAGCATTTT
cdr3_aa: CASSEGGPSNQPQHF